The 3 T cell receptor beta chains in this list originate from one sample, sequenced in a study of T cell responses to AZD1222 COVID-19 vaccine. Clones were read by immunoSEQ multiplex PCR, and TCRdb kept only the in-frame ones, dropping some. This sample yields 140,000 to 150,000 clones, of which approximately 90% are seen a single time; about 4.1% belongs to the top ten. The source was peripheral blood, collected 28 days after the second AZD1222 dose. Source of these receptors: an adult who received the AZD1222 COVID-19 vaccine.

The rearrangement uses TRBV25-1 and TRBJ1-6; tentatively, D is TRBD1 (5 bases). Looked up from germline, CDR1 is MGHDK and CDR2 is SYGVNS. The CDR3 loop spans 14 amino acids. V was clipped by 4 bases and J by 8 bases, with 12 bases between them. The CDR3: CASSVGGFDSPLHF. The CDR3 nucleotides are TGTGCCAGCAGTGTTGGGGGGTTCGATTCACCCCTCCACTTT.

The chain couples TRBV14 to TRBJ1-1; D remains ambiguous. The CDR3 is made up of 14 amino acids. Trimming removed 1 base at V and 5 bases at J, with 11 bases between. The germline gives CDR1 SGHDN, CDR2 FVKESK. Here the CDR3 reads CASSQVGSITEAFF. The CDR3 coding sequence is TGTGCCAGCAGCCAAGTAGGTAGTATAACTGAAGCTTTCTTT.

J is TRBJ1-5 and V is TRBV7-2; D is possibly TRBD1 (5 bases). The germline V gene has CDR1 SGHTA and CDR2 FQGNSA. Trimming pared 5 bases from V and 3 bases from J, leaving 14 bases between. The CDR3 consists of 15 residues. CDR3 DNA sequence: TGTGCCAGCAGCCCTATGGGACCGATCAATCAGCCCCAGCATTTT. Translating gives CASSPMGPINQPQHF.